This T cell receptor beta chain was identified during a study of read filtering for tumor transcriptome and immune sequencing. Regarding the study as a whole: In IR-seq, single-read clonotypes were 75% to 90% of clonotypes but around 3.5% of reads.

The germline V and J ends were trimmed by 2 bases and 2 bases, with 4 bases remaining between them. Per the germline V gene, CDR1 is DFQATT and CDR2 is SNEGSKA (reference sequence). The length of the CDR3 is 12 residues. Molecular barcoded adaptors covering alpha/delta and beta/gamma chains were used on approximately 400 ng RNA. TCRdb processed the reads anew with MiXCR; each CDR3 protein has one entry. The table records roughly 38,000 distinct CDR3 sequences, around an eighth of them present only once. This clonotype has at least ten counts. What it binds is not known. This clonotype was obtained from a donor aged 40 or older with multiple myeloma. Sequences were obtained from a population of CD138-negative cells sorted from bone marrow. The rearrangement links TRBV20-1 to TRBJ1-5; D gene uncertain. CDR3 coding DNA: TGCAGTGCTAGACGGGGCAATCAGCCCCAGCATTTT. Encoded protein: CSARRGNQPQHF.